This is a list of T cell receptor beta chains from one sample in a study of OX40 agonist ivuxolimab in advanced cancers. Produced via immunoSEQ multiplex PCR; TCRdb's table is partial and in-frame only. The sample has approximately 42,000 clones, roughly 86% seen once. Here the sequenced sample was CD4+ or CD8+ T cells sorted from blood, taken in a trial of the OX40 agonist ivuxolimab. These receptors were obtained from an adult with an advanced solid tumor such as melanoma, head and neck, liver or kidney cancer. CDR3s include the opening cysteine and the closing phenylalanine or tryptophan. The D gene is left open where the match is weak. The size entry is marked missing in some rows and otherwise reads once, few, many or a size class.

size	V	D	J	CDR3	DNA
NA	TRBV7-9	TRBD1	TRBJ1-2	CASSLVGTGAYGYTF	TGTGCCAGCAGCTTAGTAGGGACAGGGGCGTATGGCTACACCTTC
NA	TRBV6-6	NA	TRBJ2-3	CASSSSSSLSTDTQYF	TGTGCCAGCAGTTCATCCAGTTCCCTTAGCACAGATACGCAGTATTTT
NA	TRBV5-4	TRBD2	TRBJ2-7	CASSFASGVYEQYF	TGTGCCAGCAGCTTCGCTAGCGGGGTCTACGAGCAGTACTTC
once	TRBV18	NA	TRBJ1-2	CASSPRTNWEEANYGYTF	TGTGCCAGCTCACCGAGGACCAATTGGGAGGAGGCTAACTATGGCTACACCTTC
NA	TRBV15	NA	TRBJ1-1	CATSERTGGSEAFF	TGTGCCACCAGCGAACGCACTGGGGGATCTGAAGCTTTCTTT
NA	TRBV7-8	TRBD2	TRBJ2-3	CASSYLRSGGWDTQYF	TGTGCCAGCAGCTACTTAAGGAGCGGGGGATGGGATACGCAGTATTTT
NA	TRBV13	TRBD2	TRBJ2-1	CASSHPGGSSYNEQFF	TGTGCCAGCAGCCACCCCGGGGGGAGTTCCTACAATGAGCAGTTCTTC
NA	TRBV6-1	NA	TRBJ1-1	CASSGSTGLNTEAFF	TGTGCCAGCAGTGGGTCGACAGGATTGAACACTGAAGCTTTCTTT
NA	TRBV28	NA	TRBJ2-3	CASSLAGTADTQYF	TGTGCCAGCAGTTTGGCGGGGACGGCCGATACGCAGTATTTT
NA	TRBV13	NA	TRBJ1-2	CASSLMIERVLYGYTF	TGTGCCAGCAGTCTAATGATTGAGCGCGTCCTGTATGGCTACACCTTC
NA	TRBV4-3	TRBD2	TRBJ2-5	CASSHLTSGGAGGETQYF	TGCGCCAGCAGCCACTTGACTAGCGGGGGGGCGGGAGGAGAGACCCAGTACTTC
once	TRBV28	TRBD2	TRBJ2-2	CATQTGLHTGELFF	TGTGCCACCCAGACGGGACTACACACCGGGGAGCTGTTTTTT
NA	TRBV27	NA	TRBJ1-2	CASSLRGALYGYTF	TGTGCCAGCAGTTTGAGGGGGGCGCTTTATGGCTACACCTTC
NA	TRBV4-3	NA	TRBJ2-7	CASSHGLGLIGEQYF	TGCGCCAGCAGCCACGGCTTAGGGCTTATAGGGGAGCAGTACTTC
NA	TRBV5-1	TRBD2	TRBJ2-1	CASSSSGGEYNEQFF	TGCGCCAGCAGCAGTAGCGGGGGGGAATACAATGAGCAGTTCTTC
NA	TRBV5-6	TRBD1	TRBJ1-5	CASSPGGPVGNQPQHF	TGTGCCAGCAGCCCAGGGGGACCCGTGGGCAATCAGCCCCAGCATTTT
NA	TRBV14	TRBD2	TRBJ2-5	CASSQVGGKETQYF	TGTGCCAGCAGCCAAGTCGGGGGGAAAGAGACCCAGTACTTC
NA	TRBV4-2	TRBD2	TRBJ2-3	CASSQELAGGSTDTQYF	TGTGCCAGCAGCCAAGAACTAGCGGGGGGTAGCACAGATACGCAGTATTTT
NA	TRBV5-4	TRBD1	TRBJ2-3	CASSPYSTGGVTDTQYF	TGTGCCAGCAGCCCGTATAGTACAGGGGGTGTAACAGATACGCAGTATTTT
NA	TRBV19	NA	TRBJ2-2	CASNIGGWGGELFF	TGTGCCTCAAATATCGGGGGCTGGGGCGGGGAGCTGTTTTTT
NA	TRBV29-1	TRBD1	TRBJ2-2	CSVEGQGAIGELFF	TGCAGCGTTGAAGGGCAGGGGGCGATCGGGGAGCTGTTTTTT
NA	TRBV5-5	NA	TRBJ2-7	CASSPTPSGEQYF	TGTGCCAGCAGCCCGACCCCTTCTGGGGAGCAGTACTTC
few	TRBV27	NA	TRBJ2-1	CASSFSGVNNEQFF	TGTGCCAGCAGTTTTAGCGGAGTTAACAATGAGCAGTTCTTC
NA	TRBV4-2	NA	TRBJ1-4	CASTQAGKGGTNEKLFF	TGTGCCAGCACCCAAGCCGGCAAGGGAGGGACTAATGAAAAACTGTTTTTT
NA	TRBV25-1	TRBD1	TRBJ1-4	CASSEYQGGRGDEKLFF	TGTGCCAGCAGTGAATATCAAGGGGGCCGTGGTGATGAAAAACTGTTTTTT
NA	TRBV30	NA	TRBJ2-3	CAWTTGTRTDTQYF	TGTGCCTGGACCACTGGGACCCGCACAGATACGCAGTATTTT
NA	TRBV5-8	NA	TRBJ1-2	CASSRPDSYGYTF	TGTGCCAGCAGCCGCCCAGACTCCTATGGCTACACCTTC
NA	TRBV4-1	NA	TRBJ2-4	CASSQADRTKNIQYF	TGCGCCAGCAGCCAAGCTGACAGGACTAAAAACATTCAGTACTTC
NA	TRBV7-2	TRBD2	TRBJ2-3	CASSRSGASTDTQYF	TGTGCCAGCAGCCGTAGCGGGGCTAGCACAGATACGCAGTATTTT
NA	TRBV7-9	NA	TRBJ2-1	CASSLPREQFF	TGTGCCAGCAGCCTCCCTAGGGAGCAGTTCTTC
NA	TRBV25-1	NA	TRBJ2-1	CATNAGATGTDEQFF	TGTGCCACCAATGCGGGGGCAACAGGAACGGATGAGCAGTTCTTC
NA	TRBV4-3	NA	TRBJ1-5	CASSQDSGNQPQHF	TGCGCCAGCAGCCAAGATTCCGGCAATCAGCCCCAGCATTTT
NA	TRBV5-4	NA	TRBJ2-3	CASSFAGSSTDTQYF	TGTGCCAGCAGCTTCGCCGGGTCGAGCACAGATACGCAGTATTTT
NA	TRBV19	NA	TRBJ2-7	CASSIVHSYEQYF	TGTGCCAGTAGTATAGTCCACTCCTACGAGCAGTACTTC
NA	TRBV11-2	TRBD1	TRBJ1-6	CASSLAAGGSYNSPLHF	TGTGCCAGCAGCTTAGCGGCAGGGGGCTCCTATAATTCACCCCTCCACTTT
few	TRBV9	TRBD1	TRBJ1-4	CASSVDRGEGRTGRSLNEKLFF	TGTGCCAGCAGCGTAGATCGAGGGGAGGGGCGGACAGGGAGGTCCCTCAATGAAAAACTGTTTTTT
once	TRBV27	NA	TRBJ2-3	CASSQRGLTDTQYF	TGTGCCAGCAGTCAACGGGGCCTCACAGATACGCAGTATTTT
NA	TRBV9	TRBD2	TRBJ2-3	CASSVAKGELAGNTDTQYF	TGTGCCAGCAGCGTAGCTAAGGGGGAGCTAGCGGGGAACACAGATACGCAGTATTTT